This TCR beta chain was documented in a study of blood T cell repertoires in COVID-19. Study at large: Some COVID-19 samples were acute and others convalescent; all came from the United States, Italy and Spain. PBMCs, B-cell-depleted T cells, or T cells provided the cDNA or gDNA that made up the material.

The authors' processing: Amplification of reference gene primers provided the estimated nucleated cell counts. Libraries were prepared by immunoSEQ multiplex PCR; TCRdb keeps only in-frame clonotypes and omits some of them. V and J calls and clone size follow that table, whereas D and trimming were derived from the DNA. The sample yields 200,000 to 250,000 clones, around 83% seen once. V gave up 2 bases and J gave up 8 bases; unmatched junction bases: 7. The germline V gene has CDR1 SGHDT and CDR2 YYEEEE. The CDR3 covers 14 residues. This clone was observed a single time. This chain connects TRBV5-6 to TRBJ1-5; the match to TRBD1 covers 7 bases. The clonotype was recovered from a man aged 50 or older with active or convalescent COVID-19. The sequenced material came from peripheral blood. The CDR3 protein is CASSFLDRREPQHF. Written as DNA, the CDR3 is TGTGCCAGCAGCTTCCTGGACAGGCGGGAGCCCCAGCATTTT.